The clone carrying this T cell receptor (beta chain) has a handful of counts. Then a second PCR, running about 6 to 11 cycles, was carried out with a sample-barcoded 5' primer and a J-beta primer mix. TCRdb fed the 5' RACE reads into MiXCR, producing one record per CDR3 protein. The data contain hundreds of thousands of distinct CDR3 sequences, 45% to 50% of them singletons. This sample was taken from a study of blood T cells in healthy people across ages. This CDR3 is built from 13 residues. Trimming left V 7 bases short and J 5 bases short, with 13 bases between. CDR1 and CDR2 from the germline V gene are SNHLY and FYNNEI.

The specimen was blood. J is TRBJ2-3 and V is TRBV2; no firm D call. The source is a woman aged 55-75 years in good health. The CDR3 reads CASTLWGQDTQYF. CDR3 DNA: TGTGCCAGCACGTTATGGGGTCAAGATACGCAGTATTTT.